Sequencing of this TCR beta chain was carried out in a study of blood T cells in healthy people across ages. Study outcomes and limitations: As naive T cell percentage varied, TCR beta diversity correlated strongly with it. There were more naive CD4+ cells and higher diversity in long-lived donors than in aged donors.

Comment on this clonotype: The target antigen is unknown.

The CDR3 runs to 14 residues. The germline V gene encodes CDR1 DFQATT and CDR2 SNEGSKA (reference sequence). With 2 bases clipped from V and 1 base from J, the junction kept 2 bases outside the gene matches. A second PCR of roughly 7 to 11 cycles used a sample-barcoded 5' primer and a J-beta primer mix. Through a template-switch adaptor with 12 random nucleotides, each cDNA molecule received a tag. MiXCR, applied by TCRdb to the 5' RACE reads, yields one record per CDR3 protein. The table lists more than 700,000 distinct CDR3 sequences, 50% to 65% of them singletons. This chain joins TRBV20-1 and TRBJ2-1; 7 bases align to TRBD2. The receptor's source is a man at least 80 years old in good health. The source material was blood. CDR3 in amino acids: CSARKAGSYNEQFF. CDR3 nucleotide sequence: TGCAGTGCTAGAAAAGCGGGGTCCTACAATGAGCAGTTCTTC.